These 19 T cell receptor beta chains were sequenced from one sample in a study of beta chain features in type 1 diabetes (dated by TCRdb to the late 2010s). The study at large found these results: Type 1 diabetes patients showed a moderate but significant shortening of TCRB CDR3 length in all four CD4+ subsets.

To prepare the library, the immunoSEQ multiplex PCR assay was applied. The entire amount of isolated RNA was reverse transcribed using the High Capacity cDNA Reverse Transcription Kit, so the sequenced TCRB transcripts were expressed ones. TCRdb's version of the immuneACCESS table is confined to in-frame rearrangements and falls short of the full clone set. An unresolved V gene accounts for under half of the shortfall where checked; the remainder is of unknown origin. Present in this sample are fewer than 350,000 clones, 15% of which were seen just once. The leading ten clones occupy approximately 0.015% of the sample. Which antigens these TCRs recognize remains unknown. The sample was naive CD4+ T cells from blood. The cell subset or site label on this specimen signifies: true naive CD4+ T cells. Receptor source: a man aged 18-30 years with type 1 diabetes.

This CDR3 reads CASSQGERAKNIQYF. The DNA of the CDR3 is TGCGCCAGCAGCCAAGGTGAGCGGGCGAAAAACATTCAGTACTTC. The chain uses TRBV4-1 and TRBJ2-4; D might be TRBD2 (6 bases). Germline assignment: CDR1 MGHRA and CDR2 YSYEKL. V was pared by 1 base and J by 4 bases, with 11 bases between. This CDR3 has 15 amino acids.

This rearrangement joins TRBV19 to TRBJ1-4; no reliable D call. CDR1 is LNHDA, CDR2 SQIVND, per germline (reference sequence). The CDR3 contains 12 residues. The V and J ends lost 6 bases and 4 bases respectively, with 6 bases between them. In DNA, the CDR3 is TGTGCCAGTAGGAGGAGTAATGAAAAACTGTTTTTT. Translated, it gives CASRRSNEKLFF.

J is TRBJ2-2 and V is TRBV6-6, with 11 bases matching TRBD2. CDR1 is MNHNY and CDR2 is SVGAGI in the germline V gene (reference sequence). The V and J ends lost 4 bases and 4 bases, in that order; junction bases with no gene match: 2. This CDR3 region has 15 residues. CDR3 residues: CASSLAGGPTGELFF. CDR3 sequence (DNA): TGTGCCAGCAGTTTAGCGGGGGGGCCCACCGGGGAGCTGTTTTTT.

The table lists this clone with a few counts. V usage is TRBV2 and J usage is TRBJ1-1; D is uncertain. This CDR3 region has 11 residues. CDR1 SNHLY and CDR2 FYNNEI come from the germline V gene. Trimming stripped 7 bases from V and 7 bases from J, with 10 bases between. The DNA for the CDR3 is TGTGCCAGCACCTCCAAGAGTGAAGCTTTCTTT. This encodes CASTSKSEAFF.

The chain combines TRBV15 with TRBJ1-2; 12 bases are a match to TRBD1. The CDR3 loop spans 15 amino acids. V lost 6 bases and J lost 3; bases outside the gene matches: 5. The germline V gene has CDR1 LNHNV and CDR2 YYDKDF (reference sequence). CDR3 sequence (DNA): TGTGCCACCAGACCGGGACAGGGGGCAGACTATGGCTACACCTTC. Its protein is CATRPGQGADYGYTF.

This clone has a handful of counts. The genes are TRBV5-4 and TRBJ2-1; TRBD2 is a possible D gene (5 bases). Germline CDR1 is SGHNT and CDR2 is YYREEE (reference sequence). The CDR3 has 16 amino acids. V lost 4 bases and J lost 3, with 17 bases in between. In DNA, the CDR3 is TGTGCCAGCAGCCAAGTTGTGGCTAGCAGCTACAATGAGCAGTTCTTC. Amino acids: CASSQVVASSYNEQFF.

V gene TRBV5-6 combines with J gene TRBJ2-7; possibly TRBD2 for D (6 bases). Trimming took off 2 bases at V and 9 bases at J, with 15 bases between the two ends. CDR1 and CDR2 (germline): SGHDT, YYEEEE. The CDR3 is 13 amino acids. The CDR3: CASSFTGLLRQYF. DNA for the CDR3: TGTGCCAGCAGCTTCACGGGACTCCTAAGGCAGTACTTC.

The V call is TRBV30, the J call TRBJ2-3; TRBD1 aligns across 7 bases. This CDR3 comprises 14 residues. Germline assignment: CDR1 GTSNPN and CDR2 SVGIG (reference sequence). J gave up 3 bases and V 5 bases, and 8 bases lay outside the gene matches. The CDR3 is CAWSIQGFTDTQYF. The CDR3 DNA is TGTGCCTGGTCCATACAGGGGTTTACAGATACGCAGTATTTT.

The chain carries TRBV9 and TRBJ2-7; unclear D gene. The V end was cut by 2 bases, the J end by 3 bases, with 6 bases between. Germline-derived CDR1 and CDR2 are SGDLS and YYNGEE. This CDR3 comprises 12 residues. Written as DNA, the CDR3 is TGTGCCAGCAGCGTGGGCAACTACGAGCAGTACTTC. As protein: CASSVGNYEQYF.

This clone has only a few counts. J is TRBJ2-3 and V is TRBV9, with D hard to call. Trimming shortened V by 4 bases and J by 3 bases, and 24 bases separated the two germline ends. This CDR3 contains 18 residues. In germline, CDR1 is SGDLS, CDR2 YYNGEE. The CDR3, as DNA: TGTGCCAGCAGCTCTCTGGCAGGTCGACCCTACCGTACAGATACGCAGTATTTT. Translated: CASSSLAGRPYRTDTQYF.

This clone showed up just a few times. The V call is TRBV12-5, the J call TRBJ1-1; D is ambiguous. The CDR3 contains 12 residues. The germline V gene has CDR1 LGHNT and CDR2 FRNRAP. The V end lost 3 bases, the J end lost 2 bases, and 4 bases lay between the germline ends. The CDR3 spells CASGLINTEAFF. CDR3 DNA sequence: TGTGCTAGTGGTTTAATAAACACTGAAGCTTTCTTT.

In this sample, this clone turned up a few times. The rearrangement links TRBV5-1 to TRBJ2-5; TRBD2 is a possible D gene (6 bases). Germline values: CDR1 SGHRS, CDR2 YFSETQ. This CDR3 has 13 amino acids. V dropped 4 bases and J dropped 2 bases, with 9 bases sitting between them. DNA of the CDR3: TGCGCCAGCAGCCCCGGGACTCAAGAGACCCAGTACTTC. It encodes CASSPGTQETQYF. Based on the CDR3 plus reference TRBV5-1 and TRBJ2-5, the full variable domain is KAGVTQTPRYLIKTRGQQVTLSCSPISGHRSVSWYQQTPGQGLQFLFEYFSETQRNKGNFPGRFSGRQFSNSRSEMNVSTLELGDSALYLCASSPGTQETQYFGPGTRLLVL.

The chain carries TRBV7-2 and TRBJ1-5, with D possibly TRBD1 on 6 matching bases. Germline V lookup: CDR1 SGHTA, CDR2 FQGNSA. V was cut by 2 bases and J by 4 bases, with 15 bases left in between. The CDR3 covers 16 residues. The CDR3 bases are TGTGCCAGCAGCTTAAATGACGCAGGGGTGAATCAGCCCCAGCATTTT. Protein sequence: CASSLNDAGVNQPQHF.

This clone occurred a few times. V gene TRBV7-9 combines with J gene TRBJ2-1, with 8 bases aligning to TRBD2. The CDR3 runs to 13 residues. Per germline, CDR1 SEHNR and CDR2 FQNEAQ (reference sequence). V was clipped by 6 bases and J by 6 bases; unmatched bases: 4. The CDR3 DNA sequence: TGTGCCAGCAGGCCGGGACTAGTCAATGAGCAGTTCTTC. It is translated as CASRPGLVNEQFF.

The V call is TRBV7-2, the J call TRBJ2-7, with 8 bases identical to TRBD1. Germline V gene data show CDR1 as SGHTA and CDR2 as FQGNSA. V trimming: 3 bases; J trimming: 3 bases; junction bases outside the gene matches: 4. This CDR3 is 14 amino acids long. The CDR3 DNA reads as TGTGCCAGCAGCTTCGGACAGGGCGACTACGAGCAGTACTTC. Translation: CASSFGQGDYEQYF.

This clone was recorded a few times. CDR3 nucleotide sequence: TGTGCCAGCAGCTTAGCGGGGGGGAGCACAGATACGCAGTATTTT. It specifies CASSLAGGSTDTQYF. J is TRBJ2-3 and V is TRBV7-2; TRBD2 aligns across 7 bases. Trimming cost V 0 bases and J 0 bases; bases outside gene matches: 0. The CDR3 contains 15 residues. Germline V gene data show CDR1 as SGHTA and CDR2 as FQGNSA. The full variable domain, rest sourced from reference TRBV7-2 and TRBJ2-3, is GAGVSQSPSNKVTEKGKDVELRCDPISGHTALYWYRQSLGQGLEFLIYFQGNSAPDKSGLPSDRFSAERTGGSVSTLTIQRTQQEDSAVYLCASSLAGGSTDTQYFGPGTRLTVL.

V is TRBV5-4 and J is TRBJ2-7; TRBD2 aligns across 10 bases. The CDR3 length is 15 residues. Germline V gene sequence: CDR1 SGHNT, CDR2 YYREEE (reference sequence). V dropped 4 bases and J dropped 0; count of bases not matched to a gene: 4. CDR3 nucleotides: TGTGCCAGCAGCCCCAGCGGGGGGGCCTCCTACGAGCAGTACTTC. Translating gives CASSPSGGASYEQYF.

The chain carries TRBV7-9 and TRBJ2-1; 12 bases are a match to TRBD2. Trimming at V came to 0 bases and at J to 8 bases, leaving 5 bases not matched to a gene. The CDR3 sequence is 16 residues long. Germline V lookup: CDR1 SEHNR, CDR2 FQNEAQ (reference sequence). The CDR3 sequence: CASSLAASGRADEQFF. The CDR3 DNA is TGTGCCAGCAGCTTAGCGGCTAGCGGGAGGGCCGATGAGCAGTTCTTC.

The genes are TRBV10-3 and TRBJ2-5; 10 bases are shared with TRBD2. Trimming removed 2 bases from V and 2 bases from J; junction bases left unmatched: 11. The CDR3 runs 18 residues. CDR1 and CDR2 from the germline V gene are ENHRY and SYGVKD. CDR3 coding DNA: TGTGCCATCAGTGAGAGGTCCAGCGGGAGGGCCGTTCAAGAGACCCAGTACTTC. Translated: CAISERSSGRAVQETQYF.